A single sample gave rise to the 7 T cell receptor beta chains below, sequenced in a study of CD8+ T cells in alopecia areata. In alopecia areata patients, both lesional scalp punch biopsies and peripheral blood were collected. Sequencing templates came from extracted RNA that was reverse transcribed into cDNA. Profiling relied on immunoSEQ multiplex PCR, and the TCRdb table lists in-frame clones only, not all of them. Here the sample spans 12,000 or so clones, over 55% being singletons. The sequenced material came from skin. The receptor set was obtained from a human donor with alopecia areata.

This clone was detected a few times. The chain combines TRBV6-5 with TRBJ2-5; D is unresolved. This CDR3 is built from 13 residues. Germline CDR1 and CDR2: MNHEY and SVGAGI. V was pared by 0 bases and J by 5 bases, with 7 bases between. CDR3 coding DNA: TGTGCCAGCAGTTACTCAGGTTGGGAGACCCAGTACTTC. This encodes CASSYSGWETQYF.

The J gene is TRBJ2-2, the V gene TRBV7-3; a possible D gene is TRBD2 (5 bases). The V gene lost 1 base and the J gene lost 6 bases, with 21 bases spanning the gap. Germline V gene sequence: CDR1 SGHTA, CDR2 FQGTGA. The CDR3 is 18 amino acids. The CDR3 region is CASSLILGGHVFSGELFF. The CDR3 nucleotides read TGTGCCAGCAGCTTAATACTAGGCGGGCACGTCTTTTCCGGGGAGCTGTTTTTT.

The V gene is TRBV6-1, the J gene TRBJ1-3; no reliable D call. This CDR3 spans 15 amino acids. Germline CDR1 reads MNHNS; CDR2 reads SASEGT. Trimming removed 2 bases from V and 0 bases from J, with 8 bases in between. The CDR3 protein is CASSEYGYSGNTIYF. The CDR3 region has the DNA TGTGCCAGCAGTGAATATGGCTACTCTGGAAACACCATATATTTT.

This clone was recorded a few times. J is TRBJ2-3 and V is TRBV7-9, with D possibly being TRBD1 (5 bases). Trimming took 3 bases from V and 2 from J, leaving 12 bases between them. Germline V gives CDR1 SEHNR, CDR2 FQNEAQ (reference sequence). This CDR3 spans 15 amino acids. The CDR3 sequence: CASSLQGRDTDTQYF. CDR3 DNA sequence: TGTGCCAGCAGCTTGCAGGGAAGGGACACAGATACGCAGTATTTT.

This sequence joins TRBV28 and TRBJ1-5; TRBD1 agrees at 7 bases. The CDR3 has 15 residues. The ends lost 6 bases at V and 4 bases at J; junction bases unmatched: 9. Germline lookup yields CDR1 MDHEN and CDR2 SYDVKM. DNA of the CDR3: TGTGCCAGCAGGGTACGGACAGGAGGGAATCAGCCCCAGCATTTT. This sequence encodes CASRVRTGGNQPQHF.

The chain uses TRBV7-9 and TRBJ1-6; D uncertain. This CDR3 has 12 residues. With 1 base removed from V and 9 bases from J, the gap between germline ends came to 4 bases. Germline CDR1 reads SEHNR; CDR2 reads FQNEAQ (reference sequence). The CDR3 DNA follows: TGTGCCAGCAGCTTAGGTTCTTCACCCCTCCACTTT. Encoded protein: CASSLGSSPLHF.

This clone was picked up a small number of times. This chain joins TRBV5-1 and TRBJ1-1; D call uncertain. The CDR3 length is 14 residues. V shed 4 bases and J shed 4 bases, with 14 bases lying between them. CDR1 is SGHRS, CDR2 YFSETQ, per germline. Written as DNA, the CDR3 is TGCGCCAGCAGCGTACTATTGACAAGCACTGAAGCTTTCTTT. This translates into CASSVLLTSTEAFF.